This T cell receptor (beta chain) was obtained from a study of cytomegalovirus exposure and HLA in healthy donors. Whole-study results and caveats: Researchers reported in a later analysis that common viral pathogens appeared linked to several top clusters. In a later analysis, a missense DCLRE1C variant was linked to TCR beta V- and J-gene trimming.

Vbeta (60) and Jbeta (13) primers were used in the PCR. Original processing methods: Unique TCR beta chains numbered around 80 million in a later analysis, with around 12 million shared. Here immunoSEQ multiplex PCR was the method, and the copy in TCRdb shows in-frame clones only, minus some. Clone size and the V and J calls come from that table; the DNA yielded D and trimming. The sample yields about 130,000 clones, about 80% seen once. Worth noting for this clone: The antigen remains undetermined.

The sequenced material came from PBMCs. This clonotype was obtained from a woman aged 40 to 50 in good health and CMV-seronegative.

The CDR3 DNA follows: TGTGCCATCAGTGGAACAGGGTACTCACCCCTCCACTTT. Its protein is CAISGTGYSPLHF. The V call is TRBV10-3, the J call TRBJ1-6; perhaps TRBD1 as D (6 bases). Deletions cut 4 bases from V and 10 bases from J, with 11 bases between. The CDR3 spans 13 residues. In germline, CDR1 is ENHRY, CDR2 SYGVKD.